A selection of T cell receptor beta chains follows, all from one sample in a study of blood T cells in healthy people across ages. TCRdb re-derived calls from the 5' RACE reads in MiXCR, one entry per CDR3 protein. Of 800,000 to 950,000 distinct CDR3 sequences in the sample, roughly 29% are singletons; the top ten hold more than 8.5%. These data are also associated with another study on T cells of mothers and their children.

The specimen was blood. All receptors come from a woman aged 40 to 55 in good health. Each CDR3 is given with its conserved first and last residue. The D gene is left open where the match is weak. Size is omitted from some rows. Given values are once, few, many or a class for expanded clones.

D gene,V gene,J gene,clone size,CDR3 DNA,CDR3 protein
TRBD1,TRBV20-1,TRBJ2-5,.,TGCAGTGTTGGGGGACAGGGCGAGACCCAGTACTTC,CSVGGQGETQYF
.,TRBV3-1,TRBJ1-2,.,TGTGCCAGCAGCCAAGACGGCGGTCCTCATGGCTACACCTTC,CASSQDGGPHGYTF
.,TRBV10-3,TRBJ2-1,few,TGTGCCACCATTGGGGCAAGCTACAATGAGCAGTTCTTC,CATIGASYNEQFF
.,TRBV28,TRBJ2-1,.,TGTGCCAGCAGAGCGCAGGCGGTCTACAATGAGCAGTTCTTC,CASRAQAVYNEQFF
TRBD1,TRBV20-1,TRBJ2-4,.,TGCAGTGCTCCTTGGACAGGGTCAAACATTCAGTACTTC,CSAPWTGSNIQYF
TRBD2,TRBV24-1,TRBJ2-3,few,TGTGCCACCAGTGATACCCTAGCGGGGTCCACAGATACGCAGTATTTT,CATSDTLAGSTDTQYF
TRBD1,TRBV4-3,TRBJ2-5,.,TGCGCCAGCAGCCCAAGGACAGGGGGTCAGGGGACCCAGTACTTC,CASSPRTGGQGTQYF
TRBD2,TRBV20-1,TRBJ2-7,few,TGCAGTGCTAATTGGGGGGGATACTACGAGCAGTACTTC,CSANWGGYYEQYF
.,TRBV5-4,TRBJ2-6,many,TGTGCCAGCAGCTTGGCAGCGAATTCTGGGGCCAACGTCCTGACTTTC,CASSLAANSGANVLTF
.,TRBV20-1,TRBJ2-3,.,TGCAGTGCTCTTCTCGGGGGAAATACGCAGTATTTT,CSALLGGNTQYF
TRBD1,TRBV24-1,TRBJ2-7,.,TGTGCCACCAGTGAACCGGGACAGGGGGACGGGAACGAGCAGTACTTC,CATSEPGQGDGNEQYF